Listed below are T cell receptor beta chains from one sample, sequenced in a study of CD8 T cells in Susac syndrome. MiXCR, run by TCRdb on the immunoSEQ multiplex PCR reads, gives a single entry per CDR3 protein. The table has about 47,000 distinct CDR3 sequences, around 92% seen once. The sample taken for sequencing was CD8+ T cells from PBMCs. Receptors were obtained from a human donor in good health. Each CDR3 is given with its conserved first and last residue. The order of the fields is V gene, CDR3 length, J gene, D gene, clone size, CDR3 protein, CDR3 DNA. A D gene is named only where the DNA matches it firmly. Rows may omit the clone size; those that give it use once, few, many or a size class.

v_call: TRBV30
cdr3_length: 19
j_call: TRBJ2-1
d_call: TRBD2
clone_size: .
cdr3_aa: CAWQSRLAGGSFSYNEQFF
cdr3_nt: TGTGCCTGGCAGAGTAGGTTAGCGGGAGGGTCGTTCTCCTACAATGAGCAGTTCTTC

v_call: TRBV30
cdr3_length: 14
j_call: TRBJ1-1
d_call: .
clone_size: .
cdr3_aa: CAWNSGVGEFEAFF
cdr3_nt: TGTGCCTGGAATTCAGGGGTTGGCGAGTTTGAAGCTTTCTTT

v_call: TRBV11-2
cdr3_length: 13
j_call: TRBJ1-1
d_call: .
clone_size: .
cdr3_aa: CASSLNGNTEAFF
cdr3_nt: TGTGCCAGCAGCTTGAACGGGAACACTGAAGCTTTCTTT

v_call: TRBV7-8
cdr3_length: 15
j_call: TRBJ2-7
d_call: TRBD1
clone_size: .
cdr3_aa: CASSGEDRGLYEQYF
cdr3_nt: TGTGCCAGCAGCGGGGAGGACAGGGGGCTGTACGAGCAGTACTTC

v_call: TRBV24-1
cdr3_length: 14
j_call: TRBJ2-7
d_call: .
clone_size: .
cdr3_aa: CATSDFWRFYEQYF
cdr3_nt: TGTGCCACCAGTGATTTTTGGAGGTTTTACGAGCAGTACTTC

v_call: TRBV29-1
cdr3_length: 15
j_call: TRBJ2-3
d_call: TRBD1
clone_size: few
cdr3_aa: CSVAYRGSGTDTQYF
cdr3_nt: TGCAGCGTTGCGTACAGGGGATCGGGGACAGATACGCAGTATTTT

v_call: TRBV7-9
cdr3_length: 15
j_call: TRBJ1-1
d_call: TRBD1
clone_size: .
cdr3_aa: CASSSGTGVDTEAFF
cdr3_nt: TGTGCCAGCAGCTCTGGGACAGGGGTGGACACTGAAGCTTTCTTT

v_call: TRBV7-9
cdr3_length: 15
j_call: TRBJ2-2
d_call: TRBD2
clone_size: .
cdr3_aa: CASVPGAGDTGELFF
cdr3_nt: TGTGCCAGCGTCCCAGGTGCGGGAGACACCGGGGAGCTGTTTTTT

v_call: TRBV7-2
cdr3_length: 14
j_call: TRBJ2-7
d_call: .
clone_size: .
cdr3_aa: CASSFLSAQYEQYF
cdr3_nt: TGTGCCAGCAGCTTCCTTTCGGCCCAATACGAGCAGTACTTC

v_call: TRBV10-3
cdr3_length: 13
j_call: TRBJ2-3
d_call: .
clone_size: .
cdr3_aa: CAISELGVDTQYF
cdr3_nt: TGTGCCATCAGTGAGCTCGGAGTAGATACGCAGTATTTT

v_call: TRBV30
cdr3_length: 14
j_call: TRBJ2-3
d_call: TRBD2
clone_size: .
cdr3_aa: CAWSIGGSGDTQYF
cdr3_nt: TGTGCCTGGAGTATCGGGGGGTCCGGAGATACGCAGTATTTT

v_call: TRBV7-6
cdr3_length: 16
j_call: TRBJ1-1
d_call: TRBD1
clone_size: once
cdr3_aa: CASSLEVDRGHTEAFF
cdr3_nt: TGTGCCAGCAGCTTAGAGGTTGACAGGGGGCACACTGAAGCTTTCTTT

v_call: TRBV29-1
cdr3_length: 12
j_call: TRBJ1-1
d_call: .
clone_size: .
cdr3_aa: CSVVLGYTEAFF
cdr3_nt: TGCAGCGTTGTGTTAGGGTACACTGAAGCTTTCTTT

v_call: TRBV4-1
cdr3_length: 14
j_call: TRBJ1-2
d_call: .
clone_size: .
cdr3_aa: CASSQDGKPYGYTF
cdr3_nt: TGCGCCAGCAGCCAAGACGGGAAACCTTATGGCTACACCTTC

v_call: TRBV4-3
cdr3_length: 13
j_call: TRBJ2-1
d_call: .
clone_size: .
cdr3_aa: CASSQEGDNEQFF
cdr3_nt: TGCGCCAGCAGCCAAGAGGGGGACAATGAGCAGTTCTTC

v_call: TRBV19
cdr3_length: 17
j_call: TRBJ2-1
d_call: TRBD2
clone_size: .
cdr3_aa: CASSQGLAEGIYNEQFF
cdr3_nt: TGTGCCAGTAGCCAAGGACTAGCGGAGGGGATCTACAATGAGCAGTTCTTC

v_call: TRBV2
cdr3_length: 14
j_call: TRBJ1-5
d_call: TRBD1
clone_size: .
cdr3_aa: CASRVQGATQPQHF
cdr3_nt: TGTGCCAGCAGGGTACAGGGGGCGACTCAGCCCCAGCATTTT

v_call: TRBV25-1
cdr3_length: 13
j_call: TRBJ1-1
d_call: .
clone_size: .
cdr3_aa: CASKTGQNTEAFF
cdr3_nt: TGTGCCAGCAAAACGGGCCAGAACACTGAAGCTTTCTTT

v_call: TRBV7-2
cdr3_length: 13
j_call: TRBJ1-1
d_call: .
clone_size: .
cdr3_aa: CASSPGMNTEAFF
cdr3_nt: TGTGCCAGCAGCCCGGGGATGAACACTGAAGCTTTCTTT

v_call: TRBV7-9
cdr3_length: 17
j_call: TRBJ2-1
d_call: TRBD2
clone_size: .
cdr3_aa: CASSLGGLSGIYNEQFF
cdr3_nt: TGTGCCAGCAGCTTAGGCGGGCTTAGCGGGATCTACAATGAGCAGTTCTTC

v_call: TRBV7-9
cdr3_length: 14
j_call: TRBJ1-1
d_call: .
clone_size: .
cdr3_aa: CASSFMAGPPEAFF
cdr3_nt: TGTGCCAGCAGCTTTATGGCAGGACCTCCCGAAGCTTTCTTT

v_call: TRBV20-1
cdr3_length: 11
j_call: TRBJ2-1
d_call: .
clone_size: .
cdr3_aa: CSARDGNEQFF
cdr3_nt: TGCAGTGCTAGAGACGGGAATGAGCAGTTCTTC

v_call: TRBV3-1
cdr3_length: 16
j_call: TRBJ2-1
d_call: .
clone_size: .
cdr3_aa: CASSQASATIYNEQFF
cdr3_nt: TGTGCCAGCAGCCAAGCTTCGGCTACCATCTACAATGAGCAGTTCTTC

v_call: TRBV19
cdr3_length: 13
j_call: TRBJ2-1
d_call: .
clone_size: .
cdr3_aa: CASSADGYNEQFF
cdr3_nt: TGTGCCAGTAGTGCAGACGGTTACAATGAGCAGTTCTTC

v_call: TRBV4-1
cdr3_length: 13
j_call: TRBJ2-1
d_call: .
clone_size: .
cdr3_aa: CASSQWQGYEQFF
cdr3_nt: TGCGCCAGCAGCCAGTGGCAGGGGTATGAGCAGTTCTTC

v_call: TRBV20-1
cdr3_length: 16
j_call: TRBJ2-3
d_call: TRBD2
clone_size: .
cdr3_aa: CSATSGRRIPLDTQYF
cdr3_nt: TGCAGTGCTACTAGCGGGAGAAGGATTCCCCTAGATACGCAGTATTTT

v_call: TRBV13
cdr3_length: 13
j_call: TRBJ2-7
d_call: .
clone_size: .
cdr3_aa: CASSPNLAYEQYF
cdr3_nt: TGTGCCAGCAGCCCTAACCTTGCCTACGAGCAGTACTTC

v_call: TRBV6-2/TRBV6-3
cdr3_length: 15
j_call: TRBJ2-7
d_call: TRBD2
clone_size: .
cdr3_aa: CASSRPGTSGYEQYF
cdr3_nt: TGTGCCAGCTCGAGGCCCGGGACTAGCGGGTACGAGCAGTACTTC

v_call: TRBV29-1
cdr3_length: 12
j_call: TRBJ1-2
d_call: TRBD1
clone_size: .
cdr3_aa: CSVSGTGHGYTF
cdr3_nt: TGCAGCGTTTCCGGGACAGGGCATGGCTACACCTTC

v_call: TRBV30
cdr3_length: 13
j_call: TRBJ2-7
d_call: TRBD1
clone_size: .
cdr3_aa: CAWSLIGQDEQYF
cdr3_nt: TGTGCCTGGAGTCTGATCGGACAGGACGAGCAGTACTTC

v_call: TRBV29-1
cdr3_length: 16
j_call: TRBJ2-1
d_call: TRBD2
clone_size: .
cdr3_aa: CSVEVLASGSIYEQFF
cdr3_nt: TGCAGCGTTGAAGTTTTAGCTAGCGGGAGTATCTATGAGCAGTTCTTC

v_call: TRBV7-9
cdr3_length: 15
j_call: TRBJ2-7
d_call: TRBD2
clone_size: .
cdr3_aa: CASSPPLAGAGEQYF
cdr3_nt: TGTGCCAGCAGCCCACCCCTGGCGGGAGCTGGCGAGCAGTACTTC

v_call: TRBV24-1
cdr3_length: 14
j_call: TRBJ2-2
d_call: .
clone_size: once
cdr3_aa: CATSEPGSAGELFF
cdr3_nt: TGTGCCACCAGTGAGCCAGGGAGTGCCGGGGAGCTGTTTTTT

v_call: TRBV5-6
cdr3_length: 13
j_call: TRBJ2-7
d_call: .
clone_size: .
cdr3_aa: CASSLQGRYEQYF
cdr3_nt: TGTGCCAGCAGCTTGCAGGGTAGGTACGAGCAGTACTTC

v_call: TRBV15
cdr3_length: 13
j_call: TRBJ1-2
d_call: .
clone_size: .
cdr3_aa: CATRGTPNYGYTF
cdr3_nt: TGTGCCACCAGAGGGACACCTAACTATGGCTACACCTTC

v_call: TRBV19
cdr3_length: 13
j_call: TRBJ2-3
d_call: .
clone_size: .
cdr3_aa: CASSIGTTDTQYF
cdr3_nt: TGTGCCAGTAGTATCGGGACCACAGATACGCAGTATTTT

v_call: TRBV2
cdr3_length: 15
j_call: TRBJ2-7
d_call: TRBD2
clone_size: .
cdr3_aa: CASSDAAGGSYEQYF
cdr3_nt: TGTGCCAGCAGTGATGCAGCGGGAGGCTCCTACGAGCAGTACTTC

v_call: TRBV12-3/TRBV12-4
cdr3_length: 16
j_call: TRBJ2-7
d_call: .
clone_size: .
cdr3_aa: CASSSPRLFPSYEQYF
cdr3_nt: TGTGCCAGCAGTTCCCCCCGACTCTTCCCCTCCTACGAGCAGTACTTC

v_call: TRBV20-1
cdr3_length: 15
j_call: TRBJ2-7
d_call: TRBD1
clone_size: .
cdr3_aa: CSAREGTGSSYEQYF
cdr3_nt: TGCAGTGCTAGAGAAGGGACAGGGAGCTCCTACGAGCAGTACTTC

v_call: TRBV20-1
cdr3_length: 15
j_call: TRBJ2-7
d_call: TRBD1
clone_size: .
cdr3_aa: CSARDWGTVVDEQYF
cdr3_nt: TGCAGTGCTAGAGATTGGGGGACAGTCGTGGACGAGCAGTACTTC

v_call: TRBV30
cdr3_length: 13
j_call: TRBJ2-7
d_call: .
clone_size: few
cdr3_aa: CAWSPGSSYEQYF
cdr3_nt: TGTGCCTGGAGTCCAGGGAGCTCCTACGAGCAGTACTTC

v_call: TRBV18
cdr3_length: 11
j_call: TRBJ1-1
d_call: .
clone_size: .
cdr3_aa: CASFLGRGAFF
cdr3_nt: TGTGCCAGCTTTTTGGGGCGAGGAGCTTTCTTT

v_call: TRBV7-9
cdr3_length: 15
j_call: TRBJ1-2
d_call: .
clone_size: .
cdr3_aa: CASSLGQGWDYGYTF
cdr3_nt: TGTGCCAGCAGCTTAGGGCAGGGGTGGGACTATGGCTACACCTTC

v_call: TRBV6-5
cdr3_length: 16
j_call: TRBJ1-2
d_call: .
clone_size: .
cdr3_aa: CASSHGVGELNYGYTF
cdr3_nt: TGTGCCAGCAGTCACGGGGTGGGGGAACTTAACTATGGCTACACCTTC

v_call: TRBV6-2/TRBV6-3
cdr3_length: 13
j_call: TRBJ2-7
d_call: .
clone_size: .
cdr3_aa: CASTGVVVNEQYF
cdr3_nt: TGTGCCAGCACGGGAGTGGTGGTTAACGAGCAGTACTTC

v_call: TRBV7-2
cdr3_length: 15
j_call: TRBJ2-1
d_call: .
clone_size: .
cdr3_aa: CASSQGGVIYNEQFF
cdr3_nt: TGTGCCAGCAGCCAAGGAGGGGTGATCTACAATGAGCAGTTCTTC

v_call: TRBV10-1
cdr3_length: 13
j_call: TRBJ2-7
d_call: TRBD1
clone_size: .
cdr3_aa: CASKDRGDGEQYF
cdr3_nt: TGCGCCAGCAAGGACAGGGGCGACGGCGAGCAGTACTTC

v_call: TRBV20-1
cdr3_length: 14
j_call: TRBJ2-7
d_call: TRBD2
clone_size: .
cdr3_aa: CSAPGLAGGGEQYF
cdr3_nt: TGCAGTGCTCCGGGACTAGCGGGAGGTGGCGAGCAGTACTTC

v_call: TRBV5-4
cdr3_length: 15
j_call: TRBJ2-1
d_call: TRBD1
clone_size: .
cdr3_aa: CASSLQTGGTNEQFF
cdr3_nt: TGTGCCAGCAGCTTGCAAACAGGGGGAACAAATGAGCAGTTCTTC

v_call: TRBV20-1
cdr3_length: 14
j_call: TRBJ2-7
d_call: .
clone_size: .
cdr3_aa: CSARDRPSSYEQYF
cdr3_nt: TGCAGTGCTAGAGACAGGCCCAGCTCCTACGAGCAGTACTTC

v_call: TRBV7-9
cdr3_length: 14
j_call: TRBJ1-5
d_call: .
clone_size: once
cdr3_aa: CASSLGTRHQPQHF
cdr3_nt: TGTGCCAGCAGCTTAGGTACCAGGCATCAGCCCCAGCATTTT

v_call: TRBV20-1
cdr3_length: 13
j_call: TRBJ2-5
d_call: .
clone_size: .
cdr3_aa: CSARDYDQETQYF
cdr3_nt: TGCAGTGCTAGAGACTACGATCAAGAGACCCAGTACTTC